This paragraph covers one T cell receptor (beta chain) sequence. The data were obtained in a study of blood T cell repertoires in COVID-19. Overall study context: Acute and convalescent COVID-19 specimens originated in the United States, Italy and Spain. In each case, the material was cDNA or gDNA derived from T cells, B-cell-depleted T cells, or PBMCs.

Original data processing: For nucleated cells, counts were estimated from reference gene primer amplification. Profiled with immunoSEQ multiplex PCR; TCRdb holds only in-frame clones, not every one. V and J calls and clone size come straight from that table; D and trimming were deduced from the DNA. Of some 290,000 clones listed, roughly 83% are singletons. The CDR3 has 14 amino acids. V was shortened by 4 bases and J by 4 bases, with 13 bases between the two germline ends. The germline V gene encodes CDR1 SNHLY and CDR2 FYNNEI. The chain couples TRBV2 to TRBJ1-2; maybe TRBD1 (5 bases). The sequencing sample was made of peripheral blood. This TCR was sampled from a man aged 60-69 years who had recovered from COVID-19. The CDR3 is CASSVEGSGYGYTF. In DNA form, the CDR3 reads TGTGCCAGCAGTGTGGAGGGGTCCGGCTATGGCTACACCTTC.